This T cell receptor beta chain was retrieved from a study of response to subunit inactivated influenza vaccine. TCRdb reprocessed the RT-PCR reads via MiXCR and lists one record per CDR3 protein. The sample carries some 500,000 distinct CDR3 sequences, approximately 24% recorded once. The table lists this clonotype with a few counts. The CDR3 loop spans 13 amino acids. The V gene end was trimmed by 6 bases and the J gene end by 5 bases; junction bases not matched to a gene: 4. Germline V CDR1 and CDR2: SQVTM, ANQGSEA. The sample in question was CD4+ T cells sorted from PBMCs, obtained more than 4 days after vaccination. This chain uses TRBV29-1 with TRBJ2-7, with 13 bases identical to TRBD2. This receptor was obtained from a man between 45 and 60 years old who received an inactivated influenza vaccine. CDR3 amino acids: CSVSGTSGNEQYF. DNA for the CDR3: TGCAGCGTCAGTGGGACTAGCGGGAACGAGCAGTACTTC.